This TCR beta chain originates from a study of T cells in Graves' hyperthyroidism and ophthalmopathy. About the research overall: At the time of initial diagnosis and before any treatment, peripheral blood was collected.

Findings of the study overall: Ophthalmopathy, as predicted by the model, came a median about six months after the prediction.

Stable hyperthyroidism: no ophthalmopathy progression over 18 months of follow-up. This clonotype appeared a few times. What it binds is unknown. RNA transcripts yielded amplified TCR beta CDR3 regions. HTBI primers drove first-round RT-PCR of the TCR CDR3. TCRdb reprocessed the multiplex PCR reads with MiXCR, giving one entry per CDR3 protein. The sample carries about 560,000 distinct CDR3 sequences, 15% to 19% recorded once. Trimming took 8 bases from V and 4 from J, leaving 15 bases between them. The CDR3 is made up of 14 amino acids. The germline CDR1 and CDR2 sequences are MNHNS and SASEGT. The source is a woman between 25 and 40 years old with Graves' hyperthyroidism. Material: blood. This rearrangement joins TRBV6-1 to TRBJ2-1; D gene ambiguous. CDR3 DNA sequence: TGTGCCAGCCACTATCACGATGGTTACAATGAGCAGTTCTTC. Translation gives CASHYHDGYNEQFF.